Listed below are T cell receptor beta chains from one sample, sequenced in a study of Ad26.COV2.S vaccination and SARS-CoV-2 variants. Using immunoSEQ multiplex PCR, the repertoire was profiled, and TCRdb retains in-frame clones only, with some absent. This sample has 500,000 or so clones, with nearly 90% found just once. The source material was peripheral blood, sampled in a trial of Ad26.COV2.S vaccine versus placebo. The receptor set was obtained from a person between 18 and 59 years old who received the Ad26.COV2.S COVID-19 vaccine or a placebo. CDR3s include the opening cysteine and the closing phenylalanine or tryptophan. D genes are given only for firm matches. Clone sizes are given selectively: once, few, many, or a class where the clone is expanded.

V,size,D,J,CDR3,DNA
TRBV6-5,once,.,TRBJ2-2,CASTSGFTGELFF,TGTGCCAGCACCTCCGGATTCACCGGGGAGCTGTTTTTT
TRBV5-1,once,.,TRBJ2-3,CASSLTLSTDTQYF,TGCGCCAGCAGCTTGACTTTAAGCACAGATACGCAGTATTTT
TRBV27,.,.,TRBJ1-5,CASSFGFGGNQPQHF,TGTGCCAGCAGTTTCGGATTTGGGGGGAATCAGCCCCAGCATTTT
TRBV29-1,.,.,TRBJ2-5,CSVGPRETQYF,TGCAGCGTTGGTCCGAGGGAGACCCAGTACTTC
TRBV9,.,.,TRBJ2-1,CASSVLGFYNEQFF,TGTGCCAGCAGCGTACTGGGGTTTTACAATGAGCAGTTCTTC
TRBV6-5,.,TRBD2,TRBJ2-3,CASSTLAGGPGTQYF,TGTGCCAGCAGTACCTTAGCGGGGGGGCCGGGTACGCAGTATTTT
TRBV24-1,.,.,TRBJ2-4,CATSASGWGQENIQYF,TGTGCCACCAGTGCCTCGGGGTGGGGGCAAGAAAACATTCAGTACTTC
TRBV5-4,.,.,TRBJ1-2,CAGGVFNYGYTF,TGTGCCGGCGGGGTATTTAACTATGGCTACACCTTC
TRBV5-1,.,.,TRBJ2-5,CASSSGTQGETQYF,TGCGCCAGCAGCTCCGGGACTCAGGGGGAGACCCAGTACTTC
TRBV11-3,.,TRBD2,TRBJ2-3,CASSRMGEGLADTQYF,TGTGCCAGCAGCCGAATGGGGGAGGGTCTAGCAGATACGCAGTATTTT
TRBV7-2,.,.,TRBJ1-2,CASSFERGHYGYTF,TGTGCCAGCAGCTTTGAGCGAGGGCACTATGGCTACACCTTC
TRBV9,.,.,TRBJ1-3,CASSVGPARENTIYF,TGTGCCAGCAGCGTGGGGCCCGCTAGAGAGAACACCATATATTTT
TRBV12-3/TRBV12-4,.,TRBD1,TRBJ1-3,CASSPTGSDTIYF,TGTGCCAGCAGTCCGACAGGGTCGGACACCATATATTTT
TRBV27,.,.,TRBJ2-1,CASSLGSGFPDYNEQFF,TGTGCCAGCAGTTTAGGGTCCGGGTTTCCCGACTACAATGAGCAGTTCTTC
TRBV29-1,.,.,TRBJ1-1,CSVEDSGLHTEAFF,TGCAGCGTTGAAGATTCCGGGTTACACACTGAAGCTTTCTTT
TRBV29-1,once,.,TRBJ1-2,CSVAGSYGYTF,TGCAGCGTTGCAGGTTCCTATGGCTACACCTTC
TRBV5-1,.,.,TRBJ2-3,CASKLWVSTDTQYF,TGCGCCAGCAAGCTCTGGGTCAGCACAGATACGCAGTATTTT
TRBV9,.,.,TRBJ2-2,CASNLGGDGELFF,TGTGCCAGCAACCTAGGGGGAGACGGGGAGCTGTTTTTT
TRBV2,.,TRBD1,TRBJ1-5,CASKQGEISNQPQHF,TGTGCCAGCAAGCAGGGGGAGATTAGCAATCAGCCCCAGCATTTT
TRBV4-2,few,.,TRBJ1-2,CASNQDSLGYTF,TGTGCCAGCAACCAAGATAGTTTGGGCTACACCTTC
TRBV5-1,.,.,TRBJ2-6,CASSFQPGANVLTF,TGCGCCAGCAGCTTCCAACCTGGGGCCAACGTCCTGACTTTC
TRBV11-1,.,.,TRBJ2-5,CASSLGSQETQYF,TGTGCCAGCAGCTTGGGATCACAAGAGACCCAGTACTTC
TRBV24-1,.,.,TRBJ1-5,CATSDGLEPDQPQHF,TGTGCCACCAGTGACGGCCTGGAACCGGATCAGCCCCAGCATTTT
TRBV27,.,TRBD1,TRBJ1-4,CASSLSYQDRAATNEKLFF,TGTGCCAGCAGTTTATCGTATCAGGACAGGGCAGCAACTAATGAAAAACTGTTTTTT
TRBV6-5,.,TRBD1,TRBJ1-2,CASSYSGTENYGYTF,TGTGCCAGCAGTTACTCCGGGACAGAGAACTATGGCTACACCTTC
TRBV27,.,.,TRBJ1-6,CASRPGLTGSYNSPLHF,TGTGCCAGCAGGCCAGGACTTACTGGCTCCTATAATTCACCCCTCCACTTT
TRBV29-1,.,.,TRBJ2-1,CSVAGTDDSYNEQFF,TGCAGCGTCGCCGGGACCGATGACTCCTACAATGAGCAGTTCTTC
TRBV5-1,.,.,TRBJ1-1,CASSTRGENTEAFF,TGCGCCAGCAGCACGAGAGGAGAGAACACTGAAGCTTTCTTT
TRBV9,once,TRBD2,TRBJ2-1,CASSSPRSGTSGRLSYNEQFF,TGTGCCAGCAGCTCCCCCCGATCCGGGACTAGCGGGAGGCTCTCCTACAATGAGCAGTTCTTC
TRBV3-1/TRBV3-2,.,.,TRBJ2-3,CASSQDLFRGGTQYF,TGTGCCAGCAGCCAAGATCTGTTTAGGGGAGGTACGCAGTATTTT
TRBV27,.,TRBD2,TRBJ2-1,CASHRTSGRTYNEQFF,TGTGCCAGCCACAGGACTAGCGGGAGGACTTACAATGAGCAGTTCTTC
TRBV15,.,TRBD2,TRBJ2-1,CATSSIAGGRNSYNEQFF,TGTGCCACCAGCAGTATAGCGGGCGGGCGAAACTCCTACAATGAGCAGTTCTTC
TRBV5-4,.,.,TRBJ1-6,CASSLKVDSSSYNSPLHF,TGTGCCAGCAGCTTGAAGGTCGACAGTAGCTCCTATAATTCACCCCTCCACTTT
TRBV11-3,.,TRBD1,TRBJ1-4,CASSLGDRGRHEKLFF,TGTGCCAGCAGCTTAGGGGACAGGGGGCGCCATGAAAAACTGTTTTTT
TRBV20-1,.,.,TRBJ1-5,CSASSPGYQPQHF,TGCAGTGCTAGTAGTCCAGGCTATCAGCCCCAGCATTTT
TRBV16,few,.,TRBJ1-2,CASSPPTYENYGYTF,TGTGCCAGCAGCCCTCCGACTTACGAAAACTATGGCTACACCTTC
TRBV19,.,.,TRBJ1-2,CASSIGTAVSFAGYTF,TGTGCCAGTAGTATCGGGACGGCGGTTTCGTTTGCTGGCTACACCTTC
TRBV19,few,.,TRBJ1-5,CASSEGGRGRQPQHF,TGTGCCAGTAGTGAGGGAGGGCGGGGGCGTCAGCCCCAGCATTTT
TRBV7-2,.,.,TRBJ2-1,CASSLGASHEQFF,TGTGCCAGCAGCTTAGGAGCTTCCCATGAGCAGTTCTTC
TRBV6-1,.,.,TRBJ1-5,CASSQGHGLNQPQHF,TGTGCCAGCAGCCAGGGGCATGGGCTTAATCAGCCCCAGCATTTT
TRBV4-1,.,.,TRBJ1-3,CASSQDSRSGNTIYF,TGCGCCAGCAGTCAAGACAGTCGGAGTGGAAACACCATATATTTT
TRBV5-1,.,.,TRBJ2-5,CASSLNVAANGQETQYF,TGCGCCAGCAGCTTGAATGTGGCAGCGAACGGCCAAGAGACCCAGTACTTC
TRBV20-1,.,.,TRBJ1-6,CSASRSERNSPLHF,TGCAGTGCTAGTCGGTCTGAACGTAATTCACCCCTCCACTTT
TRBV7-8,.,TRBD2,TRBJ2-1,CASSLAPLADNEQFF,TGTGCCAGCAGCTTAGCCCCCCTAGCGGACAATGAGCAGTTCTTC
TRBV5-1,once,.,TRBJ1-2,CASSFDAPDYGYTF,TGCGCCAGCAGCTTCGACGCCCCCGACTATGGCTACACCTTC
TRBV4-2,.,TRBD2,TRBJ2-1,CASSPFSGSGPNEQFF,TGTGCCAGCAGCCCTTTTAGCGGGAGCGGCCCCAATGAGCAGTTCTTC
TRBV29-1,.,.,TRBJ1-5,CSAQSGSGDQPQHF,TGCAGCGCTCAGTCGGGGAGTGGGGATCAGCCCCAGCATTTT
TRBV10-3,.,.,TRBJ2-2,CAISPASAGELFF,TGTGCCATCAGCCCAGCTAGTGCCGGGGAGCTGTTTTTT
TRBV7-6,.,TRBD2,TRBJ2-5,CASSLAPGAGGETQYF,TGTGCCAGCAGCTTAGCGCCGGGGGCGGGGGGCGAGACCCAGTACTTC